These 27 T cell receptor beta chains originate from one sample sequenced in a study of blood T cell repertoires in COVID-19. Some clones are missing from TCRdb's copy, which holds only in-frame ones; the method was immunoSEQ multiplex PCR. The table shows over 200,000 clones, with over 75% occurring only once. The source material was peripheral blood. The receptors were gathered from a man aged 35 to 55 with active or convalescent COVID-19.

This clone has a single count. The V and J genes are TRBV7-9 and TRBJ2-1, with D tentatively TRBD1 (5 bases). Germline values: CDR1 SEHNR, CDR2 FQNEAQ (reference sequence). V was trimmed by 3 bases and J by 8 bases, leaving 8 bases between them. CDR3 length: 12 residues. CDR3: CASSFQGYEQFF. The DNA of the CDR3 is TGTGCCAGCAGCTTCCAGGGTTATGAGCAGTTCTTC.

The V call is TRBV7-2, the J call TRBJ2-7, with TRBD2 matching 10 bases. The CDR3 contains 15 residues. The junction had 6 bases not matched to a gene; V was cut back by 5 bases and J by 2 bases. CDR1 is SGHTA and CDR2 is FQGNSA in the germline V gene. CDR3 residues: CASSGRTSGTYEQYF. The CDR3 nucleotides read TGTGCCAGCAGCGGACGGACTAGCGGAACCTACGAGCAGTACTTC. Combining the CDR3 with reference TRBV7-2 and TRBJ2-7 gives the whole variable domain GAGVSQSPSNKVTEKGKDVELRCDPISGHTALYWYRQSLGQGLEFLIYFQGNSAPDKSGLPSDRFSAERTGGSVSTLTIQRTQQEDSAVYLCASSGRTSGTYEQYFGPGTRLTVT.

This clone is a singleton in its sample. The rearrangement uses TRBV6-6 and TRBJ1-3, with D perhaps matching TRBD1 (5 bases). The CDR3 loop spans 14 amino acids. The germline gives CDR1 MNHNY, CDR2 SVGAGI (reference sequence). Between the trimmed V and J ends, which lost 4 bases and 2 bases, there was a span of 9 bases. CDR3 loop: CASSFGTAGNTIYF. CDR3 DNA: TGTGCCAGCAGTTTTGGGACTGCTGGAAACACCATATATTTT.

This sequence joins TRBV10-3 and TRBJ1-6; tentative D call: TRBD1 (5 bases). This CDR3 spans 15 amino acids. Trimming left V 0 bases short and J 3 bases short, with 6 bases between. Germline V gene sequence: CDR1 ENHRY, CDR2 SYGVKD. CDR3 nucleotide sequence: TGTGCCATCAGTGAGTCGACAGACTATAATTCACCCCTCCACTTT. Protein: CAISESTDYNSPLHF.

V usage is TRBV27 and J usage is TRBJ2-7; 9 bases map to TRBD1. The CDR3 spans 15 residues. Per germline, CDR1 MNHEY and CDR2 SMNVEV (reference sequence). V lost 4 bases to trimming and J lost 4 bases; unmatched junction nucleotides: 8. In DNA, the CDR3 is TGTGCCAGCAGTTCGCCGGGACAGGGAGGATACGAGCAGTACTTC. Encoded protein: CASSSPGQGGYEQYF.

V usage is TRBV25-1 and J usage is TRBJ2-3, with TRBD1 identical over 9 bases. Looked up from germline, CDR1 is MGHDK and CDR2 is SYGVNS. The CDR3 is made up of 16 amino acids. Losses at the gene ends were 7 bases for V and 5 bases for J; bases not matched to a gene: 13. The CDR3 bases are TGTGCCAGCACTGATCCGGGACAGGGAGTGAAAGATACGCAGTATTTT. Encoded protein: CASTDPGQGVKDTQYF.

This clone has a single count. The rearrangement uses TRBV28 and TRBJ1-2; D is undetermined. Deletions cut 8 bases from V and 4 bases from J, with 11 bases between. This CDR3 has 12 amino acids. CDR1 is MDHEN, CDR2 SYDVKM, per germline. CDR3 residues: CASRAGGYGYTF. CDR3 nucleotides: TGTGCCAGCCGGGCAGGAGGCTATGGCTACACCTTC.

The chain joins TRBV5-1 to TRBJ2-5; 12 nucleotides line up with TRBD2. The length of the CDR3 is 16 residues. J was trimmed by 5 bases and V by 4 bases; bases with no gene match: 9. The germline gives CDR1 SGHRS, CDR2 YFSETQ. CDR3 DNA sequence: TGCGCCAGCAGCATGAAGACTAGCGGGAGTGGGGAGACCCAGTACTTC. Translating it yields CASSMKTSGSGETQYF.

The chain uses TRBV29-1 and TRBJ2-7; D unresolved. The CDR3 covers 10 residues. CDR1 and CDR2 from the germline V gene are SQVTM and ANQGSEA. Trimming took 7 bases from V and 3 from J, leaving 7 bases between them. CDR3 region: CSAVYYEQYF. Written as DNA, the CDR3 is TGCAGCGCCGTTTACTACGAGCAGTACTTC.

The chain combines TRBV4-2 with TRBJ2-1; a possible D gene is TRBD1 (5 bases). CDR1 is LGHNA, CDR2 YNFKEQ, per germline. The CDR3 runs to 16 residues. With 0 bases removed from V and 10 bases from J, the gap between germline ends came to 19 bases. CDR3 in amino acids: CASSQDGAQSTYEQFF. CDR3 coding DNA: TGTGCCAGCAGCCAAGATGGGGCGCAGTCGACCTACGAGCAGTTCTTC.

The chain is built from TRBV28 and TRBJ2-7, with 8 bases matching TRBD1. Germline CDR1 reads MDHEN; CDR2 reads SYDVKM. V trimming: 2 bases; J trimming: 5 bases; junction bases outside the gene matches: 5. The CDR3 is made up of 14 amino acids. CDR3 bases: TGTGCCAGCAGTTTAGGGCAGGGGGCCCACGAGCAGTACTTC. Translating gives CASSLGQGAHEQYF.

V gene TRBV5-1 combines with J gene TRBJ2-1; 7 bases line up with TRBD2. Germline-derived CDR1 and CDR2 are SGHRS and YFSETQ. The CDR3 is 16 amino acids. With V trimmed by 1 base and J by 3 bases, 7 bases remained unmatched. The CDR3 loop is CASSLWQPSGYNEQFF. DNA of the CDR3: TGCGCCAGCAGCTTGTGGCAGCCTAGCGGCTACAATGAGCAGTTCTTC.

J is TRBJ1-2 and V is TRBV5-5; D gene uncertain. The CDR3 runs 14 residues. V shed 1 base and J shed 4 bases, with 11 bases lying between them. The germline gives CDR1 SGHKS, CDR2 YYEKEE (reference sequence). This CDR3 is CASSLTADLYGYTF. The CDR3 DNA sequence: TGTGCCAGCAGCTTGACAGCAGATCTCTATGGCTACACCTTC.

CDR3: CASNRDYPGEQYF. For the CDR3, the DNA is TGCGCCAGCAATCGGGACTACCCGGGCGAGCAGTACTTC. The rearrangement uses TRBV10-2 and TRBJ2-7, with 7 bases that match TRBD2. Unmatched junction bases numbered 9, after V lost 7 bases and J lost 6 bases. This CDR3 is 13 amino acids long. The germline V gene encodes CDR1 WSHSY and CDR2 SAAADI.

CDR3 bases: TGCAGCGTCCCGTCACTAGCGGGAGGCTCCTACAATGAGCAGTTCTTC. Translated: CSVPSLAGGSYNEQFF. V is TRBV29-1 and J is TRBJ2-1; 12 bases are shared with TRBD2. The CDR3 is 16 amino acids. CDR1 and CDR2 from the germline V gene are SQVTM and ANQGSEA. J lost 0 bases, V lost 6 bases, and 6 bases had no gene match.

The genes are TRBV11-2 and TRBJ1-1, with 11 bases matching TRBD1. With 5 bases clipped from V and 5 bases from J, the junction kept 7 bases outside the gene matches. CDR3 length: 15 amino acids. Per germline, CDR1 SGHAT and CDR2 FQNNGV. CDR3 sequence (DNA): TGTGCCAGCAGCAATTGGGGGACAGGGGGGACTGAAGCTTTCTTT. It specifies CASSNWGTGGTEAFF.

This chain uses TRBV5-6 with TRBJ2-1; TRBD2 aligns across 8 bases. CDR1 is SGHDT, CDR2 YYEEEE, per germline. The CDR3 length is 14 residues. Trimming at V came to 3 bases and at J to 6 bases, leaving 5 bases not matched to a gene. The CDR3 is CASSSLAAFNEQFF. CDR3 bases: TGTGCCAGCAGCTCACTAGCGGCATTCAATGAGCAGTTCTTC.

The CDR3 loop is CAWNSNPNTEAFF. The CDR3 nucleotides are TGTGCCTGGAACAGTAACCCGAACACTGAAGCTTTCTTT. This chain uses TRBV30 with TRBJ1-1, with D unresolved. There are 13 residues in the CDR3. Per germline, CDR1 GTSNPN and CDR2 SVGIG (reference sequence). V was clipped by 4 bases and J by 1 base, with 10 bases between them.

The V and J genes are TRBV27 and TRBJ2-3; the match to TRBD2 covers 13 bases. Germline V gene data show CDR1 as MNHEY and CDR2 as SMNVEV (reference sequence). The CDR3 runs 16 residues. J lost 7 bases, V lost 2 bases, and 6 bases had no gene match. The CDR3 bases are TGTGCCAGCAGTTTACCGACTAGCGGGAGGTTGAATACGCAGTATTTT. Protein sequence: CASSLPTSGRLNTQYF.

The V and J genes are TRBV18 and TRBJ1-2, with D tentatively TRBD1 (5 bases). This CDR3 comprises 16 residues. Germline CDR1 KGHSH, CDR2 LQKENI. V lost 6 bases, J lost 5 bases, and 22 bases lay in between. The CDR3, as DNA: TGTGCCAGCTCCCTCGAGGGGCAGGGAGGCTCTTATGGCTACACCTTC. It is translated as CASSLEGQGGSYGYTF.

CDR3 bases: TGTGCCAGCAGTTACTCGAGGGCAGAAGCCAAAGAGACCCAGTACTTC. This encodes CASSYSRAEAKETQYF. This chain links TRBV6-2 or TRBV6-3 with TRBJ2-5; D possibly corresponds to TRBD2 (5 bases). This CDR3 is built from 16 residues. V lost 0 bases, J lost 3 bases, and 14 bases lay in between. The V gene's germline CDR1 is MNHEY and CDR2 SVGEGT.

This chain links TRBV29-1 with TRBJ2-7; a possible D gene is TRBD2 (5 bases). V was shortened by 4 bases and J by 2 bases, with 9 bases between the two germline ends. Per germline, CDR1 SQVTM and CDR2 ANQGSEA. The length of the CDR3 is 12 residues. CDR3 residues: CSVVEGPYEQYF. In nucleotides, the CDR3 is TGCAGCGTTGTCGAGGGTCCCTACGAGCAGTACTTC.

This clone showed up just once. This chain links TRBV7-8 with TRBJ1-5; D gene unclear. Trimming shortened V by 6 bases and J by 4 bases, and 16 bases separated the two germline ends. The CDR3 loop spans 15 amino acids. Germline loops: CDR1 SGHVS, CDR2 FQNEAQ. The CDR3: CASSPRIVLNQPQHF. Written as DNA, the CDR3 is TGTGCCAGCAGTCCCCGTATCGTGTTGAATCAGCCCCAGCATTTT.

The CDR3 DNA is TGTGCCAGCAGCCAGGACAGGTCTTCCGGAAACACCATATATTTT. Translated, it gives CASSQDRSSGNTIYF. The chain couples TRBV14 to TRBJ1-3; 7 nucleotides line up with TRBD1. The CDR3 loop spans 15 amino acids. Trimming removed 3 bases from V and 4 bases from J; junction bases left unmatched: 6. The germline gives CDR1 SGHDN, CDR2 FVKESK.

The gene calls are TRBV28 and TRBJ1-1, with D unclear. V dropped 0 bases and J dropped 8 bases, with 4 bases sitting between them. Germline V gene data show CDR1 as MDHEN and CDR2 as SYDVKM. The CDR3 sequence is 11 residues long. CDR3 bases: TGTGCCAGCAGTTTATGGGGCGAAGCTTTCTTT. Amino acid sequence: CASSLWGEAFF.

The rearrangement uses TRBV7-9 and TRBJ2-3; 8 bases map to TRBD2. Trimming cost V 5 bases and J 0 bases; bases outside gene matches: 7. Germline V gives CDR1 SEHNR, CDR2 FQNEAQ (reference sequence). The CDR3 runs to 16 residues. This CDR3 reads CASSRRGDTSTDTQYF. The CDR3 DNA reads TGTGCCAGCAGCCGGCGGGGGGATACTAGCACAGATACGCAGTATTTT.

The CDR3 DNA is TGCGCCAGCAGCCTGGACAGGGCTGGCGGCTACACCTTC. It codes for CASSLDRAGGYTF. The rearrangement joins TRBV5-1 to TRBJ1-2; 8 nucleotides agree with TRBD1. Germline lookup yields CDR1 SGHRS and CDR2 YFSETQ. V dropped 4 bases and J dropped 8; count of bases not matched to a gene: 7. The CDR3 sequence is 13 residues long. The complete variable domain, with remaining parts taken from reference TRBV5-1 and TRBJ1-2, reads KAGVTQTPRYLIKTRGQQVTLSCSPISGHRSVSWYQQTPGQGLQFLFEYFSETQRNKGNFPGRFSGRQFSNSRSEMNVSTLELGDSALYLCASSLDRAGGYTFGSGTRLTVV.